The 7 T cell receptor beta chains reported below all come from one sample, sequenced in a study of vaccination and CD4 T cells after COVID-19 (dated by TCRdb to 2022 to 2024). What this sample's treatment or condition label stands for: roughly 10-day PBMC culture with coronavirus spike peptide pools or control peptides (ViraFEST assay). No antigen has been assigned to these receptors. Library construction relied on PCR. Sequencing took place on an Illumina iSeq 100. DNA from cultured CD4+ T cells underwent TCR sequencing with the Oncomine TCR Beta short-read assay at the Johns Hopkins FTIC core. TCRdb reran the public reads through fastp at Q25 and MiXCR, keeping productive beta chains. Each CDR3 protein appears once, grouped with its most common genes and DNA. For this sample there are 15,000 to 20,000 distinct CDR3 sequences; roughly three fifths appear just once. Of the sample, around 12% falls within the top ten clones.

The sequencing sample was made of CD4+ T cells from blood, cultured in vitro. These TCRs come from a human donor who had recovered from COVID-19.

The gene calls are TRBV7-9 and TRBJ2-5, with 10 bases aligning to TRBD2. There are 16 residues in the CDR3. The V gene's germline CDR1 is SEHNR and CDR2 FQNEAQ (reference sequence). Losses at the gene ends were 0 bases for V and 2 bases for J; bases not matched to a gene: 3. CDR3 sequence: CASSLAPGLAQETQYF. CDR3 nucleotides: TGTGCCAGCAGCTTAGCGCCGGGACTAGCGCAAGAGACCCAGTACTTC.

This sequence joins TRBV11-3 and TRBJ1-2; no definite D call. V was shortened by 5 bases and J by 2 bases, with 9 bases between the two germline ends. The length of the CDR3 is 13 residues. Germline V CDR1 and CDR2: SGHNT, YENEEA. CDR3 nucleotide sequence: TGTGCCAGCAGCCCCTCGGAGAACTATGGCTACACCTTC. It is translated as CASSPSENYGYTF.

The CDR3 loop is CAARRLRSSYEQYF. The CDR3 nucleotides read TGTGCCGCCCGACGGCTGCGGTCCTCCTACGAGCAGTACTTC. The chain couples TRBV6-1 to TRBJ2-7; D remains ambiguous. V dropped 11 bases and J dropped 0 bases, with 17 bases sitting between them. Per germline, CDR1 MNHNS and CDR2 SASEGT. The CDR3 runs to 14 residues.

This clonotype was detected a few times. CDR3 bases: TGTGCCAGCAGCTTTGGTGGGTTGGCTAACTATGGCTACACCTTC. Translated: CASSFGGLANYGYTF. The chain carries TRBV7-9 and TRBJ1-2; no reliable D call. The germline V gene encodes CDR1 SEHNR and CDR2 FQNEAQ (reference sequence). Deletions cut 3 bases from V and 0 bases from J, with 11 bases between. CDR3 length equals 15 residues.

V is TRBV20-1 and J is TRBJ2-1, with D perhaps assigned TRBD1 or TRBD2 (5 bases each). The length of the CDR3 is 12 residues. With 3 bases removed from V and 4 bases from J, the gap between germline ends came to 7 bases. The germline V gene encodes CDR1 DFQATT and CDR2 SNEGSKA (reference sequence). Written as DNA, the CDR3 is TGCAGTGCTAGGGGGGATTACAATGAGCAGTTCTTC. This translates into CSARGDYNEQFF.

The chain uses TRBV6-1 and TRBJ2-7, with 8 bases matching TRBD2. The CDR3 spans 14 residues. Germline CDR1 is MNHNS and CDR2 is SASEGT. V shed 6 bases and J 6 bases; nucleotides not matched to a gene: 10. The CDR3 sequence: CASRISGGESEQYF. CDR3 in DNA: TGTGCCAGCAGGATTTCGGGGGGGGAGAGCGAGCAGTACTTC.

This clonotype has just a few counts. The gene calls are TRBV11-2 and TRBJ2-5, with D hard to call. The germline V gene encodes CDR1 SGHAT and CDR2 FQNNGV. The V end was cut by 2 bases, the J end by 9 bases, with 10 bases between. The CDR3 is 12 residues long. The CDR3 sequence is CASSLRGQAQYF. CDR3 coding DNA: TGTGCCAGCAGCTTACGAGGTCAGGCCCAGTACTTC.